This TCR beta chain was retrieved from a study of vaccination and CD4 T cells after COVID-19. Notes on the study in general: For convalescent patients, a median about 86% of reactive clones surfaced exclusively after vaccination.

J gave up 4 bases and V 5 bases, and 4 bases lay outside the gene matches. The CDR3 length is 13 residues. CDR1 is SGHAT and CDR2 is FQDESV in the germline V gene (reference sequence). A note on this clonotype: Its antigen is currently unknown.

This sample's treatment: approximately nine-day PBMC culture with coronavirus spike peptide pools or control peptides (ViraFEST assay). First, ViraFEST expanded antigen-specific T cells with peptide pools, and next it sequenced the TCRs. Peptide pools at approximately 10 ug/ml stimulated around 2 million PBMCs per well with 9.5 to 10 IU/ml IL-2. On day 3 and again on day 7, fresh IL-2 medium was used to replace half the medium. Researchers used the Oncomine TCR Beta short-read assay to sequence DNA from cultured CD4+ T cells. TCRdb recomputed calls from the PCR reads with MiXCR, one row per CDR3 protein. The table includes around 18,000 distinct CDR3 sequences, 45% to 60% detected once.

Sequenced input: CD4+ T cells from blood, cultured in vitro. The chain joins TRBV11-1 to TRBJ2-5; TRBD2 aligns across 7 bases. The sequence came from a human donor who had recovered from COVID-19. The CDR3 DNA is TGTGCCAGCAGCCGCAGGGAGGGAGAGACCCAGTACTTC. Protein product: CASSRREGETQYF.